The next 19 T cell receptor beta chains were all read from a single sample in a study of shared clonotypes between healthy human individuals. Measured with immunoSEQ multiplex PCR; TCRdb has only the in-frame clones, and not every one. Counted here are under 1 million clones, about 96% occurring once; the ten biggest clones make up around 0.25%. Terminally differentiated effector memory CD45RA+ cells were left out of the naive CD8 fraction, which was CD45RO-negative and positively selected for CCR7. Sequenced material: naive CD8+ T cells sorted from blood. The receptors come from a man in his thirties or forties in good health.

This clone was observed a single time. The genes are TRBV27 and TRBJ1-5; D may be TRBD1 (6 bases). CDR3 length equals 14 residues. Germline V gives CDR1 MNHEY, CDR2 SMNVEV (reference sequence). V lost 6 bases to trimming and J lost 1 base, with 10 bases between them. The CDR3 loop is CASRGGASNQPQHF. The CDR3 coding sequence is TGTGCCAGCAGAGGGGGGGCGAGCAATCAGCCCCAGCATTTT.

The chain employs TRBV9 and TRBJ2-5, with D tentatively TRBD1 or TRBD2 (5 bases each). Germline CDR1 and CDR2: SGDLS and YYNGEE. Deletions cut 4 bases from V and 5 bases from J, with 18 bases between. This CDR3 contains 15 residues. In nucleotides, the CDR3 is TGTGCCAGCAGCCTTGAACTAGGTGAGGGGGAGACCCAGTACTTC. Translated: CASSLELGEGETQYF.

This chain connects TRBV27 to TRBJ2-7, with D unresolved. CDR1 and CDR2 (germline): MNHEY, SMNVEV (reference sequence). Between the trimmed V and J ends, which lost 5 bases and 6 bases, there was a span of 20 bases. The length of the CDR3 is 15 residues. Written as DNA, the CDR3 is TGTGCCAGCAGTGCCCTTGGGGTGGGAATTCTCGAGCAGTACTTC. It specifies CASSALGVGILEQYF.

This clone was observed once. As DNA, the CDR3 is TGTGCCAGCAGCTTAGGGGACCTTATTACCTACGAGCAGTACTTC. Protein sequence: CASSLGDLITYEQYF. The V gene is TRBV7-9, the J gene TRBJ2-7, with D perhaps being TRBD1 or TRBD2 (5 bases each). The CDR3 length is 15 residues. V lost 1 base and J lost 2, with 12 bases in between. Germline V CDR1 and CDR2: SEHNR, FQNEAQ (reference sequence).

The CDR3: CASSWGEQFF. The CDR3 nucleotides are TGTGCCAGCAGTTGGGGTGAGCAGTTCTTC. The chain is built from TRBV2 and TRBJ2-1; D is uncertain. CDR3 length: 10 amino acids. V lost 5 bases to trimming and J lost 9 bases, with 5 bases between them. CDR1 SNHLY and CDR2 FYNNEI come from the germline V gene.

Turning to this clone: Different DNA sequences within this sample yield the same CDR3. The chain joins TRBV7-9 to TRBJ1-1; unclear D gene. The CDR3 is 11 amino acids. The V end was cut by 5 bases, the J end by 5 bases, with 6 bases between. Germline V gene lookup returns CDR1 SEHNR and CDR2 FQNEAQ (reference sequence). CDR3 DNA: TGTGCCAGCAGCCCACGAACTGAAGCTTTCTTT. Protein product: CASSPRTEAFF.

This chain connects TRBV15 to TRBJ1-5; D remains unclear. V gave up 4 bases and J gave up 6 bases, with 10 bases separating them. This CDR3 region has 13 residues. Per the germline V gene, CDR1 is LNHNV and CDR2 is YYDKDF (reference sequence). CDR3 nucleotides: TGTGCCACCAGCAACGCCGGGAGTCAGCCCCAGCATTTT. The encoded protein is CATSNAGSQPQHF.

The chain couples TRBV4-1 to TRBJ1-1; D is unclear. Trimming stripped 0 bases from V and 1 base from J, with 12 bases between. The CDR3 covers 16 residues. Germline loops: CDR1 MGHRA, CDR2 YSYEKL. CDR3 in DNA: TGCGCCAGCAGCCAAGACCTGCCGAACTCGAACACTGAAGCTTTCTTT. Translated, it gives CASSQDLPNSNTEAFF.

The chain recombines TRBV5-1 with TRBJ2-5; D remains unclear. This CDR3 has 15 amino acids. CDR1 and CDR2 (germline): SGHRS, YFSETQ. V gave up 0 bases and J gave up 2 bases, with 11 bases separating them. CDR3 amino acids: CASSLAPGYQETQYF. DNA of the CDR3: TGCGCCAGCAGCTTGGCCCCGGGTTATCAAGAGACCCAGTACTTC.

Turning to this clone: This same CDR3 is encoded by further DNA sequences in the sample. The chain links TRBV11-2 to TRBJ2-7; D call uncertain. The CDR3 covers 11 residues. Germline CDR1 reads SGHAT; CDR2 reads FQNNGV. Trimming took off 1 base at V and 5 bases at J, with 3 bases between the two ends. CDR3 bases: TGTGCCAGCAGCTTAGTCCACGAGCAGTACTTC. Translated, it gives CASSLVHEQYF.

To note about this clone: The sample contains more than one DNA sequence encoding this CDR3. The V call is TRBV2, the J call TRBJ2-7; TRBD2 might be the D (6 bases). Trimming left V 8 bases short and J 4 bases short, with 12 bases between. CDR3 length equals 12 residues. The germline CDR1 and CDR2 sequences are SNHLY and FYNNEI. CDR3 DNA: TGTGCCAGCCGGGGGACTGTGTACGAGCAGTACTTC. Protein: CASRGTVYEQYF.

In its sample, this clone was seen once. This chain links TRBV29-1 with TRBJ2-7, with TRBD1 matching 10 bases. Germline values: CDR1 SQVTM, CDR2 ANQGSEA. The V and J ends lost 6 bases and 3 bases, in that order; junction bases with no gene match: 2. The CDR3 loop spans 12 amino acids. The CDR3 DNA follows: TGCAGCGTGGGACAGGGGCACTACGAGCAGTACTTC. As protein: CSVGQGHYEQYF.

V usage is TRBV7-6 and J usage is TRBJ1-1, with 10 bases matching TRBD1. Germline-derived CDR1 and CDR2 are SGHVS and FNYEAQ. V lost 5 bases and J lost 0; bases outside the gene matches: 15. This CDR3 is built from 19 residues. CDR3: CASSPLLGQGEYMNTEAFF. The CDR3 nucleotides are TGTGCCAGCAGCCCTCTCCTTGGACAGGGGGAGTACATGAACACTGAAGCTTTCTTT.

The chain carries TRBV9 and TRBJ2-3, with no clear D. CDR1 and CDR2 (germline): SGDLS, YYNGEE. The CDR3 has 17 amino acids. Trimming left V 0 bases short and J 3 bases short, with 17 bases between. The CDR3 is CASSVERRLGFTDTQYF. CDR3 coding DNA: TGTGCCAGCAGCGTAGAGAGGAGACTGGGATTTACAGATACGCAGTATTTT. Drawing the rest from reference TRBV9 and TRBJ2-3, the complete variable domain is DSGVTQTPKHLITATGQRVTLRCSPRSGDLSVYWYQQSLDQGLQFLIQYYNGEERAKGNILERFSAQQFPDLHSELNLSSLELGDSALYFCASSVERRLGFTDTQYFGPGTRLTVL.

The chain joins TRBV11-2 to TRBJ1-5, with a weak D call TRBD1 (5 bases). Germline CDR1 reads SGHAT; CDR2 reads FQNNGV. The CDR3 consists of 16 residues. V was cut by 3 bases and J by 2 bases, with 14 bases left in between. CDR3 nucleotide sequence: TGTGCCAGCAGCTTGGCAGGGACCGTTGGCAATCAGCCCCAGCATTTT. Its translation: CASSLAGTVGNQPQHF.

This chain links TRBV5-1 with TRBJ2-3, with a weak D call TRBD1 (6 bases). Germline V gene sequence: CDR1 SGHRS, CDR2 YFSETQ. The length of the CDR3 is 15 residues. V lost 4 bases and J lost 0, with 12 bases in between. This CDR3 is CASSPRQASTDTQYF. Written as DNA, the CDR3 is TGCGCCAGCAGCCCGAGACAGGCTAGCACAGATACGCAGTATTTT. Variable domain in full (rest from reference TRBV5-1 and TRBJ2-3): KAGVTQTPRYLIKTRGQQVTLSCSPISGHRSVSWYQQTPGQGLQFLFEYFSETQRNKGNFPGRFSGRQFSNSRSEMNVSTLELGDSALYLCASSPRQASTDTQYFGPGTRLTVL.

The rearrangement links TRBV11-2 to TRBJ2-7, with 7 bases matching TRBD1. Trimming removed 6 bases from V and 2 bases from J; junction bases left unmatched: 7. Germline-derived CDR1 and CDR2 are SGHAT and FQNNGV. This CDR3 is built from 14 residues. CDR3 sequence reads: CASSFVGQTYEQYF. DNA of the CDR3: TGTGCCAGCAGTTTTGTGGGACAGACCTACGAGCAGTACTTC.

The chain recombines TRBV7-8 with TRBJ1-1; D gene ambiguous. V was trimmed by 8 bases and J by 4 bases, leaving 20 bases between them. Germline V lookup: CDR1 SGHVS, CDR2 FQNEAQ. The CDR3 loop spans 15 amino acids. The chain's CDR3 is CASSLEAGLTTEAFF. CDR3 DNA sequence: TGTGCCAGCTCTCTGGAAGCTGGGCTCACCACTGAAGCTTTCTTT.

The J gene is TRBJ2-1, the V gene TRBV7-9; D uncertain. V was shortened by 4 bases and J by 8 bases, with 18 bases between the two germline ends. CDR3 size: 15 residues. Germline CDR1 SEHNR, CDR2 FQNEAQ (reference sequence). CDR3 residues: CASSSGLTRMDEQFF. The CDR3 DNA reads TGTGCCAGCAGCTCCGGGCTAACCCGGATGGATGAGCAGTTCTTC.